Presented here are 7 T cell receptor beta chains from one specimen sequenced in a study of cytomegalovirus exposure and HLA in healthy donors. The PCR employed 60 Vbeta primers together with 13 Jbeta primers. Clones were sequenced by immunoSEQ multiplex PCR, and TCRdb holds only the in-frame ones, with some missing. The table has roughly 150,000 clones, roughly 80% seen once. The source material was PBMCs. These receptors were taken from a woman in her thirties or forties in good health and CMV-seronegative.

V usage is TRBV6-1 and J usage is TRBJ1-2, with no clear D. Looked up from germline, CDR1 is MNHNS and CDR2 is SASEGT. Trimming removed 2 bases at V and 8 bases at J, with 9 bases between. The CDR3 loop spans 12 amino acids. The CDR3 region is CASSEWGVGYTF. Here the CDR3 DNA reads TGTGCCAGCAGTGAATGGGGAGTAGGCTACACCTTC.

The sample holds one count of this clone. Relative to the germline gene, one junction end is altered; a read error may explain this. The V and J genes are TRBV23-1 and TRBJ2-4, with D perhaps matching TRBD2 (5 bases). TRBV23-1 is an open reading frame, and its role is uncertain. The CDR3 sequence is 12 residues long. CDR3 bases: TGCGCCAGCAGTCGTGGGGAGAACAGTCAGTACTTC. It encodes CASSRGENSQYF.

The genes are TRBV4-1 and TRBJ1-2; 9 bases match TRBD1. The CDR3 loop spans 15 amino acids. Germline CDR1 reads MGHRA; CDR2 reads YSYEKL. After removal of 4 bases from V and 6 bases from J, the junction contained 9 bases not matched to a gene. The CDR3 reads CASSLRTGTGNGYTF. DNA for the CDR3: TGCGCCAGCAGCCTTAGAACGGGGACAGGGAATGGCTACACCTTC.

The rearrangement uses TRBV7-8 and TRBJ2-2, with D perhaps TRBD1 (6 bases). Germline-derived CDR1 and CDR2 are SGHVS and FQNEAQ. Trimming removed 5 bases from V and 4 bases from J, with 8 bases in between. The CDR3 extends over 13 amino acids. CDR3 loop: CASSGQFTGELFF. CDR3 nucleotide sequence: TGTGCCAGCAGCGGACAGTTCACCGGGGAGCTGTTTTTT.

This chain uses TRBV15 with TRBJ1-5, with TRBD1 matching 8 bases. This CDR3 region has 14 residues. The V segment lost 2 bases and the J segment 7 bases; nucleotides outside the gene matches: 4. Looked up from germline, CDR1 is LNHNV and CDR2 is YYDKDF (reference sequence). CDR3 DNA sequence: TGTGCCACCAGCAGAACAGGGGGTCAACAGCCCCAGCATTTT. The encoded protein is CATSRTGGQQPQHF.

The J gene is TRBJ2-1, the V gene TRBV10-2, with 10 bases that match TRBD2. This CDR3 comprises 14 residues. After removal of 3 bases from V and 8 bases from J, the junction contained 4 bases not matched to a gene. Germline V gives CDR1 WSHSY, CDR2 SAAADI. The CDR3 sequence: CASSEPAGGHEQFF. The CDR3 DNA sequence: TGCGCCAGCAGTGAACCAGCGGGGGGGCATGAGCAGTTCTTC.

This clone was detected only a few times. Germline and junction disagree at one end, which may indicate a read error. The chain employs TRBV7-2 and TRBJ2-3; 9 bases match TRBD2. Germline-derived CDR1 and CDR2 are SGHTA and FQGNSA. The CDR3 spans 16 residues. The CDR3 DNA reads TGTGCCAGCAGCCTAGCAGTAGCGGGAGGCACAGATACGCAGTATTTT. Translating it yields CASSLAVAGGTDTQYF.